The clone carrying this T cell receptor beta chain was found a few times. No antigen is known for it. These data belong to a study of T cell repertoires in cytomegalovirus infection. This CDR3 is 13 amino acids long. The V gene lost 5 bases and the J gene lost 4 bases, with 9 bases spanning the gap. Germline assignment: CDR1 MNHEY and CDR2 SVGEGT. TCRdb recomputed calls from the reads with MiXCR, one row per CDR3 protein. The profile shows approximately 910,000 distinct CDR3 sequences, roughly 30% of them singletons. Material: cultured CD8+ T cells from PBMCs, obtained from culture after CMV antigen stimulation. The chain has TRBV6-2 or TRBV6-3 and TRBJ2-1; D remains ambiguous. This receptor was obtained from a human donor in good health (CMV status not recorded). Some clones in this sample may be carry-over from other donors' samples. The CDR3 DNA is TGTGCCAGCAGTACGGGTTATTACAATGAGCAGTTCTTC. Protein product: CASSTGYYNEQFF.